Following are 28 T cell receptor beta chains from one sample sequenced in a study of T-cell memory formation after mild COVID-19. TCRdb re-called the 5' RACE reads with MiXCR, one entry per CDR3 protein. Of roughly 190,000 distinct CDR3 sequences in the sample, around 30% are singletons; the top ten hold over 9.5%. Sequences were obtained from PBMCs or a T cell subset sorted from them (not recorded which). The receptor set was obtained from an adult woman who had mild COVID-19 (a few samples of this study predate the infection). Cell type and time point are not known.

This clonotype has a handful of counts. The rearrangement links TRBV11-2 to TRBJ2-5, with D uncertain. Per germline, CDR1 SGHAT and CDR2 FQNNGV. Trimming cost V 1 base and J 4 bases, with 4 bases left between them. CDR3 length: 12 amino acids. The CDR3 reads CASSLGTETQYF. For the CDR3, the DNA is TGTGCCAGCAGCTTAGGAACAGAGACCCAGTACTTC. The full variable domain, its missing parts supplied by reference TRBV11-2 and TRBJ2-5, is EAGVAQSPRYKIIEKRQSVAFWCNPISGHATLYWYQQILGQGPKLLIQFQNNGVVDDSQLPKDRFSAERLKGVDSTLKIQPAKLEDSAVYLCASSLGTETQYFGPGTRLLVL.

This chain links TRBV5-1 with TRBJ2-1; 7 bases agree with TRBD1. The CDR3 is made up of 14 amino acids. Germline CDR1 and CDR2: SGHRS and YFSETQ. Trimming took 7 bases from V and 2 from J; bases not matched to a gene: 6. The CDR3 DNA sequence: TGCGCCAGCCAAGGGGACAGCCCCTACAATGAGCAGTTCTTC. Protein sequence: CASQGDSPYNEQFF.

The V call is TRBV5-1, the J call TRBJ1-3, with unresolved D. The germline CDR1 and CDR2 sequences are SGHRS and YFSETQ. Deletions cut 1 base from V and 3 bases from J, with 11 bases between. The CDR3 consists of 15 residues. As DNA, the CDR3 is TGCGCCAGCAGCTTGAGGGCAGACCGTGGAAACACCATATATTTT. This codes for CASSLRADRGNTIYF.

This clonotype occurred once. In nucleotides, the CDR3 is TGTGCCAGTAGTAGGCGGGGGGTGCGGGAGGGCCATGGGGCCAACGTCCTGACTTTC. Protein sequence: CASSRRGVREGHGANVLTF. The chain links TRBV19 to TRBJ2-6; 9 bases are a match to TRBD2. CDR3 length: 19 residues. The V segment lost 4 bases and the J segment 3 bases; nucleotides outside the gene matches: 13. CDR1 is LNHDA and CDR2 is SQIVND in the germline V gene (reference sequence).

This clonotype occurred a few times. The chain recombines TRBV10-3 with TRBJ2-3, with 11 nucleotides matching TRBD2. The junction had 4 bases not matched to a gene; V was cut back by 4 bases and J by 1 base. Per germline, CDR1 ENHRY and CDR2 SYGVKD. The CDR3 consists of 16 residues. The CDR3, as DNA: TGTGCCATCAGTGGCACACTAGCGGGAGGCACAGATACGCAGTATTTT. Its protein is CAISGTLAGGTDTQYF.

The CDR3 DNA follows: TGCGCCAGCAGCTTTGGGGACTACTATGGCTACACCTTC. It translates to CASSFGDYYGYTF. The chain is built from TRBV5-1 and TRBJ1-2; tentative D call: TRBD1 (5 bases). Germline V gene sequence: CDR1 SGHRS, CDR2 YFSETQ. The CDR3 length is 13 residues. The V end was cut by 2 bases, the J end by 3 bases, with 8 bases between.

The V gene is TRBV20-1, the J gene TRBJ1-2; TRBD1 agrees at 9 bases. Germline assignment: CDR1 DFQATT and CDR2 SNEGSKA (reference sequence). The CDR3 length is 14 residues. V gave up 4 bases and J gave up 7 bases; unmatched junction bases: 10. The CDR3 DNA sequence: TGCAGTGCTAACCGAGGACAGGGGAGAGGTGGCTACACCTTC. Protein: CSANRGQGRGGYTF.

Only a few counts were recorded for this clonotype. The rearrangement links TRBV7-3 to TRBJ1-1; tentative D call: TRBD1 (6 bases). Trimming removed 5 bases at V and 1 base at J, with 23 bases between. Germline V CDR1 and CDR2: SGHTA, FQGTGA. This CDR3 spans 18 amino acids. CDR3 DNA sequence: TGTGCCAGCAGCCCCCGGGACAAGGTGGGATTCGGGAACACTGAAGCTTTCTTT. It yields the protein CASSPRDKVGFGNTEAFF.

There are a few counts of this clonotype. Written as DNA, the CDR3 is TGTGCCAGCATGCGACAGCTGAACACTGAAGCTTTCTTT. This codes for CASMRQLNTEAFF. V usage is TRBV6-5 and J usage is TRBJ1-1, with D tentatively TRBD1 (5 bases). Deletions cut 7 bases from V and 0 bases from J, with 9 bases between. The CDR3 loop spans 13 amino acids. CDR1 MNHEY and CDR2 SVGAGI come from the germline V gene.

DNA of the CDR3: TGTGCCAGCAGATTAGAGACCCAGTACTTC. Protein sequence: CASRLETQYF. The V call is TRBV6-1, the J call TRBJ2-5; D remains unclear. CDR1 MNHNS and CDR2 SASEGT come from the germline V gene. The ends were cut back, 6 bases at V and 4 bases at J, with 3 bases in the middle. The CDR3 runs to 10 residues.

This clonotype was found a few times. The gene calls are TRBV5-5 and TRBJ2-5, with D possibly matching TRBD1 (6 bases). The CDR3 is 14 residues long. The germline CDR1 and CDR2 sequences are SGHKS and YYEKEE (reference sequence). The V and J ends lost 2 bases and 1 base respectively, with 9 bases between them. Here the CDR3 reads CASSLEQGQETQYF. In nucleotides, the CDR3 is TGTGCCAGCAGCTTAGAACAGGGCCAAGAGACCCAGTACTTC.

The chain links TRBV7-3 to TRBJ2-1, with D unclear. The germline V and J ends were trimmed by 5 bases and 8 bases, with 13 bases remaining between them. CDR1 is SGHTA, CDR2 FQGTGA, per germline. There are 13 residues in the CDR3. The CDR3, as DNA: TGTGCCAGCAGCCCCCGGGCTATGGATGAGCAGTTCTTC. The encoded protein is CASSPRAMDEQFF.

This clonotype was seen a few times. The chain has TRBV3-1 and TRBJ2-7; TRBD1 or TRBD2 may be the D gene (6 bases each). CDR1 is LGHDT, CDR2 YNNKEL, per germline (reference sequence). Trimming removed 1 base from V and 3 bases from J, with 19 bases in between. The CDR3 loop spans 17 amino acids. CDR3 sequence reads: CASSQVGAGPPFYEQYF. In DNA, the CDR3 is TGTGCCAGCAGCCAAGTGGGGGCGGGGCCCCCTTTCTACGAGCAGTACTTC.

The chain joins TRBV20-1 to TRBJ2-5, with 7 bases fitting TRBD2. The V gene's germline CDR1 is DFQATT and CDR2 SNEGSKA (reference sequence). Unmatched junction bases numbered 10, after V lost 0 bases and J lost 6 bases. CDR3 size: 15 residues. CDR3 DNA sequence: TGCAGTGCTAGAGACCCCCGGGACTATCTGAAGACCCAGTACTTC. Its protein product is CSARDPRDYLKTQYF.

The rearrangement joins TRBV20-1 to TRBJ2-7, with 11 bases lining up with TRBD1. This CDR3 has 12 residues. Germline V CDR1 and CDR2: DFQATT, SNEGSKA (reference sequence). The CDR3 sequence is CRPGTGGHEQYF. CDR3 coding DNA: TGCAGGCCCGGGACAGGGGGACACGAGCAGTACTTC.

The V and J genes are TRBV6-6 and TRBJ1-1, with 8 nucleotides matching TRBD1. V shed 5 bases, J shed 3 bases, and the junction held 8 bases outside the gene matches. The CDR3 is 15 amino acids. Germline V gene sequence: CDR1 MNHNY, CDR2 SVGAGI (reference sequence). CDR3 region: CASSDGQGQDTEAFF. DNA for the CDR3: TGTGCCAGCAGTGACGGACAGGGCCAGGACACTGAAGCTTTCTTT.

The V and J genes are TRBV7-3 and TRBJ1-2; tentative D call: TRBD1 (5 bases). The V gene's germline CDR1 is SGHTA and CDR2 FQGTGA. V dropped 3 bases and J dropped 6 bases, with 11 bases sitting between them. This CDR3 contains 13 residues. CDR3 nucleotide sequence: TGTGCCAGCAGCTTCGTCGGGGGGAATGGCTACACCTTC. Its translation: CASSFVGGNGYTF.

V usage is TRBV12-3 or TRBV12-4 and J usage is TRBJ2-7, with unresolved D. Deletions cut 3 bases from V and 4 bases from J, with 16 bases between. The CDR3 is made up of 15 amino acids. This CDR3 is CASSFGMRQTYEQYF. In DNA form, the CDR3 reads TGTGCCAGCAGTTTTGGTATGCGGCAAACGTACGAGCAGTACTTC.

The chain has TRBV5-5 and TRBJ2-1; 8 bases are shared with TRBD2. The V gene's germline CDR1 is SGHKS and CDR2 YYEKEE (reference sequence). CDR3 length equals 18 residues. V was pared by 3 bases and J by 0 bases, with 11 bases of the junction left unmatched. CDR3 in DNA: TGTGCCAGCAGCTGGGGACTAGTAGGTTTAAGCTCCTACAATGAGCAGTTCTTC. It encodes CASSWGLVGLSSYNEQFF.

V and J are TRBV7-6 and TRBJ1-5; tentatively, D is TRBD1 (6 bases). The germline V and J ends were trimmed by 3 bases and 6 bases, with 12 bases remaining between them. The CDR3 sequence is 14 residues long. CDR1 is SGHVS, CDR2 FNYEAQ, per germline. CDR3 residues: CASSFTTGGQPQHF. Written as DNA, the CDR3 is TGTGCCAGCAGCTTTACGACAGGCGGTCAGCCCCAGCATTTT.

This clonotype was counted once. The V call is TRBV27, the J call TRBJ2-7; no reliable D call. This CDR3 is 13 amino acids long. Trimming removed 5 bases from V and 3 bases from J, with 11 bases in between. Germline CDR1 reads MNHEY; CDR2 reads SMNVEV (reference sequence). Here the CDR3 DNA reads TGTGCCAGCAGTCACAGTAGAGGCTACGAGCAGTACTTC. Translating gives CASSHSRGYEQYF.

This clonotype occurred a few times. V is TRBV5-1 and J is TRBJ1-1; 8 bases are shared with TRBD1. This CDR3 has 16 residues. Germline-derived CDR1 and CDR2 are SGHRS and YFSETQ. V gave up 6 bases and J gave up 5 bases; unmatched junction bases: 15. The CDR3, as DNA: TGCGCCAGCACGAAAGAGACAGGGGCCCCCGTTACTGAAGCTTTCTTT. Protein product: CASTKETGAPVTEAFF.

This clonotype has more than one count but fewer than ten. The gene calls are TRBV15 and TRBJ1-1; 8 nucleotides line up with TRBD1. This CDR3 is 15 amino acids long. Germline V lookup: CDR1 LNHNV, CDR2 YYDKDF (reference sequence). J was trimmed by 5 bases and V by 0 bases; bases with no gene match: 5. CDR3 DNA: TGTGCCACCAGCAGAGATCTGACAGGGGTGACTGAAGCTTTCTTT. Its protein product is CATSRDLTGVTEAFF. Variable domain in full (rest from reference TRBV15 and TRBJ1-1): DAMVIQNPRYQVTQFGKPVTLSCSQTLNHNVMYWYQQKSSQAPKLLFHYYDKDFNNEADTPDNFQSRRPNTSFCFLDIRSPGLGDTAMYLCATSRDLTGVTEAFFGQGTRLTVV.

This clonotype was counted once. This chain uses TRBV19 with TRBJ1-5, with 10 positions matching TRBD1. Germline assignment: CDR1 LNHDA and CDR2 SQIVND (reference sequence). V gave up 7 bases and J gave up 6 bases; unmatched junction bases: 3. The CDR3 is 13 amino acids. The DNA of the CDR3 is TGTGCCAGTACGGACAGGGGGACTCAGCCCCAGCATTTT. Protein product: CASTDRGTQPQHF.

V gene TRBV7-9 combines with J gene TRBJ1-1; D unresolved. Germline V CDR1 and CDR2: SEHNR, FQNEAQ (reference sequence). V lost 5 bases, J lost 3 bases, and 7 bases lay in between. This CDR3 region has 12 residues. The CDR3 region has the DNA TGTGCCAGCAGCCCGAAGGACACTGAAGCTTTCTTT. Amino acid sequence: CASSPKDTEAFF.

The chain recombines TRBV20-1 with TRBJ2-5; TRBD2 matches at 14 bases. Per the germline V gene, CDR1 is DFQATT and CDR2 is SNEGSKA (reference sequence). Trimming removed 6 bases from V and 4 bases from J; junction bases left unmatched: 7. The CDR3 runs to 15 residues. The CDR3 sequence: CSARRLAGGLETQYF. CDR3 sequence (DNA): TGCAGTGCCAGAAGACTAGCGGGAGGGCTAGAGACCCAGTACTTC.

V and J are TRBV2 and TRBJ2-3; D is possibly TRBD1 (9 bases). Germline V gene data show CDR1 as SNHLY and CDR2 as FYNNEI. V gave up 7 bases and J gave up 4 bases, with 21 bases separating them. The CDR3 consists of 16 residues. The CDR3 protein is CASKDRGTSRSDTQYF. The CDR3 DNA sequence: TGTGCCAGCAAAGACAGGGGGACTAGTAGGTCAGATACGCAGTATTTT.

This clonotype was detected a few times. The chain carries TRBV7-9 and TRBJ1-2, with TRBD1 matching 9 bases. The CDR3 covers 14 residues. CDR1 SEHNR and CDR2 FQNEAQ come from the germline V gene (reference sequence). Losses at the gene ends were 6 bases for V and 9 bases for J; bases not matched to a gene: 11. The CDR3 coding sequence is TGTGCCAGCAGTCTACCGGGACAGGGTGATAGCTACACCTTC. Translation gives CASSLPGQGDSYTF.